The next 15 T cell receptor beta chains were all read from a single sample in a study of blood T cell repertoires in COVID-19. Repertoires were generated with immunoSEQ multiplex PCR, while TCRdb's copy carries only in-frame clones and drops some. The sample includes 150,000 to 170,000 clones, roughly 72% of them seen just once. Sequenced sample: peripheral blood. The receptors originated from an elderly woman with acute or convalescent COVID-19.

This clone appeared once. The chain employs TRBV5-6 and TRBJ1-6; 9 bases align to TRBD1. Germline V gene lookup returns CDR1 SGHDT and CDR2 YYEEEE. This CDR3 is built from 15 residues. J was trimmed by 9 bases and V by 0 bases; bases with no gene match: 4. The CDR3 region is CASSLGDRDSSPLHF. CDR3 in DNA: TGTGCCAGCAGCTTGGGGGACAGGGACTCTTCACCCCTCCACTTT.

This clone was observed a few times. The V and J genes are TRBV19 and TRBJ2-3; D possibly corresponds to TRBD1 (5 bases). Germline-derived CDR1 and CDR2 are LNHDA and SQIVND (reference sequence). CDR3 length: 15 amino acids. V was pared by 2 bases and J by 1 base, with 10 bases between. CDR3 loop: CASSISRGRTDTQYF. In nucleotides, the CDR3 is TGTGCCAGTAGTATATCTAGGGGTCGCACAGATACGCAGTATTTT.

The gene calls are TRBV29-1 and TRBJ1-2; 9 nucleotides line up with TRBD1. From germline, CDR1 is SQVTM and CDR2 ANQGSEA. The length of the CDR3 is 12 residues. The J segment lost 3 bases and the V segment lost 4 bases, leaving 0 bases of the junction unmatched. DNA for the CDR3: TGCAGCGTTGGACAGGGGGACTATGGCTACACCTTC. Encoded protein: CSVGQGDYGYTF.

In its sample, this clone ranks as medium-sized. The same CDR3 is also encoded by other DNA sequences in this sample. The chain recombines TRBV5-5 with TRBJ1-5; 8 bases align to TRBD1. Trimming cost V 4 bases and J 6 bases; bases outside gene matches: 6. Germline lookup yields CDR1 SGHKS and CDR2 YYEKEE (reference sequence). The CDR3 loop spans 14 amino acids. The DNA for the CDR3 is TGTGCCAGCAGCCAGACAGGGGCCGGTCAGCCCCAGCATTTT. This encodes CASSQTGAGQPQHF.

This clone occurred a few times. The V call is TRBV19, the J call TRBJ2-5; 10 bases map to TRBD2. CDR1 and CDR2 from the germline V gene are LNHDA and SQIVND (reference sequence). The V gene end was trimmed by 3 bases and the J gene end by 5 bases; junction bases not matched to a gene: 6. CDR3 length: 15 amino acids. The CDR3 protein is CASSMATSGAETQYF. In DNA form, the CDR3 reads TGTGCCAGTAGTATGGCTACTAGCGGGGCGGAGACCCAGTACTTC.

The rearrangement joins TRBV7-3 to TRBJ2-6; D is possibly TRBD1 (5 bases). CDR1 and CDR2 from the germline V gene are SGHTA and FQGTGA. V was cut by 5 bases and J by 4 bases, with 12 bases left in between. The CDR3 is 15 amino acids. The CDR3 DNA follows: TGTGCCAGCAGCCCCCAGGGTCCCGGGGCCAACGTCCTGACTTTC. Protein product: CASSPQGPGANVLTF.

The chain employs TRBV19 and TRBJ1-1; D is possibly TRBD1 (5 bases). V lost 3 bases and J 4 bases, leaving 18 bases between the germline ends. From germline, CDR1 is LNHDA and CDR2 SQIVND (reference sequence). This CDR3 has 16 residues. This CDR3 is CASSMSMKGARTEAFF. Written as DNA, the CDR3 is TGTGCCAGTAGTATGAGCATGAAAGGGGCTCGCACTGAAGCTTTCTTT.

This clone was counted between two and nine times. The chain combines TRBV27 with TRBJ1-2; 10 positions match TRBD1. Germline CDR1 reads MNHEY; CDR2 reads SMNVEV (reference sequence). V dropped 2 bases and J dropped 13; count of bases not matched to a gene: 10. The CDR3 consists of 14 residues. This CDR3 reads CASSLQTGTGVFTF. CDR3 DNA: TGTGCCAGCAGTTTACAGACCGGGACAGGGGTGTTCACCTTC.

The chain has TRBV19 and TRBJ1-1; unclear D gene. The germline V and J ends were trimmed by 6 bases and 0 bases, with 11 bases remaining between them. CDR1 LNHDA and CDR2 SQIVND come from the germline V gene (reference sequence). The CDR3 contains 14 residues. CDR3 nucleotide sequence: TGTGCCAGTAGGGCGATAGGAGTGAACACTGAAGCTTTCTTT. It is translated as CASRAIGVNTEAFF.

With respect to this clone: One end of the junction does not line up with germline, which may come from a read error. This CDR3 reads CASTPAGSSEQYF. As DNA, the CDR3 is TGTGCCAGCACCCCCGCCGGGTCCTCCGAGCAGTACTTC. This sequence joins TRBV6-5 and TRBJ2-7; D not resolved. The CDR3 is 13 amino acids. Germline loops: CDR1 MNHEY, CDR2 SVGAGI.

V gene TRBV18 combines with J gene TRBJ1-5; TRBD1 is a possible D gene (5 bases). CDR3 length: 16 residues. V gave up 3 bases and J gave up 5 bases, with 17 bases separating them. Germline-derived CDR1 and CDR2 are KGHSH and LQKENI. The CDR3 nucleotides read TGTGCCAGCTCACCTACGGGGGGAGGTGGAGATCAGCCCCAGCATTTT. Translation: CASSPTGGGGDQPQHF.

V and J are TRBV30 and TRBJ2-7; 8 bases map to TRBD2. CDR1 and CDR2 (germline): GTSNPN, SVGIG (reference sequence). The J segment lost 3 bases and the V segment lost 3 bases, leaving 10 bases of the junction unmatched. The CDR3 runs 15 residues. In nucleotides, the CDR3 is TGTGCCTGGAGCATAAAGGGACTAGGATTCTACGAGCAGTACTTC. Its translation: CAWSIKGLGFYEQYF.

This sequence joins TRBV27 and TRBJ2-2; 10 nucleotides line up with TRBD2. Trimming took 10 bases from V and 7 from J; bases not matched to a gene: 18. The CDR3 extends over 17 amino acids. CDR1 and CDR2 (germline): MNHEY, SMNVEV (reference sequence). Written as DNA, the CDR3 is TGTGCCACCAGGAACAGCGGGGGGGCCTACTTCATCGGGGAGCTGTTTTTT. Translated: CATRNSGGAYFIGELFF.

This clone was counted between two and nine times. The V gene is TRBV19, the J gene TRBJ2-7, with TRBD1 identical over 8 bases. CDR1 and CDR2 (germline): LNHDA, SQIVND (reference sequence). The V segment lost 4 bases and the J segment 4 bases; nucleotides outside the gene matches: 6. The CDR3 totals 14 residues. The CDR3 DNA is TGTGCCAGTAGTAAGATCAGGGGGCCTTACGAGCAGTACTTC. Translated, it gives CASSKIRGPYEQYF.

This chain uses TRBV5-8 with TRBJ2-5, with 9 bases identical to TRBD1. J was trimmed by 5 bases and V by 4 bases; bases with no gene match: 6. This CDR3 comprises 14 residues. CDR1 SGHTS and CDR2 YDEGEE come from the germline V gene. The CDR3 region is CASSTGTGIETQYF. CDR3 coding DNA: TGTGCCAGCAGCACCGGGACAGGGATCGAGACCCAGTACTTC.